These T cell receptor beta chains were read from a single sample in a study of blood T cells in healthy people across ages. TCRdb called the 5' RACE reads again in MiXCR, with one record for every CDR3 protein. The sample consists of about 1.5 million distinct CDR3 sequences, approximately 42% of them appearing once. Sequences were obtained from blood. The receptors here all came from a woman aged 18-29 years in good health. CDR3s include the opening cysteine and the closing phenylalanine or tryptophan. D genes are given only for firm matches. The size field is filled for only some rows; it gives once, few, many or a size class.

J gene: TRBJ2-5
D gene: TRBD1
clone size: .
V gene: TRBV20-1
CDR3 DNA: TGCAGTGCCTCGCAGGGGGACCCCCAAGAGACCCAGTACTTC
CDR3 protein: CSASQGDPQETQYF

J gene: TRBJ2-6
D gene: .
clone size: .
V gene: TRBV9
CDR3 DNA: TGTGCCAGCAGCGTAGAGGGCAATACGGGGGCCAACGTCCTGACTTTC
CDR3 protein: CASSVEGNTGANVLTF

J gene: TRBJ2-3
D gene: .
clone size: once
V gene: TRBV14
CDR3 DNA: TGTGCCAGCAGCCAAGATCAGCGGCGCACAGAGACGCAGTATTTT
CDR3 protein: CASSQDQRRTETQYF

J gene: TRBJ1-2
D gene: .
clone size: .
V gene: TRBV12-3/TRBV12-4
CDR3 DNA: TGTGCCAGCAGTTTAACCGCGCTGGTGGGAAGAGTGGAAGGCTACACCTTC
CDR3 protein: CASSLTALVGRVEGYTF

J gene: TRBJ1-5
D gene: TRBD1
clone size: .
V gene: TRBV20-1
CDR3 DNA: TGCAGTGCTAGACGGGACAGAAGCAATCAGCCCCAGCATTTT
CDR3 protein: CSARRDRSNQPQHF

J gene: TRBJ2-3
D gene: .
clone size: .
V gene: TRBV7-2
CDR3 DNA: TGTGCCAGCAGCCGAGTCGGTACGCAGTATTTT
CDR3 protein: CASSRVGTQYF

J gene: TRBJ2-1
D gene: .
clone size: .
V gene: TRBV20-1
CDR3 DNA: TGCAGTGCAGACAGTACGGTCGCAAATGAGCAGTTCTTC
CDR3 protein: CSADSTVANEQFF

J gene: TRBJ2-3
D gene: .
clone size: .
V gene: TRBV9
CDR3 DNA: TGTGCCAGCAGCGAGCAAACGACACGAACAGATACGCAGTATTTT
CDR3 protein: CASSEQTTRTDTQYF

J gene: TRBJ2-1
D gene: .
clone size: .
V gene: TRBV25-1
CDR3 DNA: TGTGCCAGCAGTGATTCAAAAGGAAGATACAATGAGCAGTTCTTC
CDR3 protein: CASSDSKGRYNEQFF

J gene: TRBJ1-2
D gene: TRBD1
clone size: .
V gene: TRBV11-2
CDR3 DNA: TGTGCCAGCAGCTTGGCGACAGGGAGGAACTATGGCTACACCTTC
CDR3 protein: CASSLATGRNYGYTF

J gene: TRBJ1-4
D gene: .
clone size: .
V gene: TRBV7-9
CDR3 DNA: TGTGCCAGCAGCTTAGCAGGGAGTATCGCTGAAAAACTGTTTTTT
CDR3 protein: CASSLAGSIAEKLFF

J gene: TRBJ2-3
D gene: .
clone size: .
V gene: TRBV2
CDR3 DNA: TGTGCCAGCAGTGGGACAGCCGGTACGCAGTATTTT
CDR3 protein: CASSGTAGTQYF

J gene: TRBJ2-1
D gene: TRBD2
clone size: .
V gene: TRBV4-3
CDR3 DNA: TGCGCCAGCAGCCAGCTCCTAGCGGCTTCCTACAATGAGCAGTTCTTC
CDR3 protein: CASSQLLAASYNEQFF

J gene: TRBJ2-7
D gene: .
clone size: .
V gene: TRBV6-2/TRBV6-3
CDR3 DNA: TGTGCCAGCAGTGAACGCACGCGGGACTACGAGCAGTACTTC
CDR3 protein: CASSERTRDYEQYF

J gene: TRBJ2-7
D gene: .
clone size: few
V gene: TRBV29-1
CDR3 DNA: TGCAGCGTTGGAACAGGACAGTCCCACGAGCAGTACTTC
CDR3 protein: CSVGTGQSHEQYF

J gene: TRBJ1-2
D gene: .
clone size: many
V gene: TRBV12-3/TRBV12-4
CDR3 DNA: TGTGCCAGCAGTCACGGGACGGTCTCCTATGGCTACACCTTC
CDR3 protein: CASSHGTVSYGYTF

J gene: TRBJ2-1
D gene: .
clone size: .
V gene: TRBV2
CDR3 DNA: TGTGCCAGCACCCCGGATGGGTCCAATGAGCAGTTCTTC
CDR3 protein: CASTPDGSNEQFF

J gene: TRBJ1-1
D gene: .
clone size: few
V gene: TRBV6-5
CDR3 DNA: TGTGCCAGCAGTTACTCGGTTGGTCGGAACACTGAAGCTTTCTTT
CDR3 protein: CASSYSVGRNTEAFF

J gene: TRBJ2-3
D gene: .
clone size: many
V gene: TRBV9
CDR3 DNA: TGTGCCAGCAGCGTAGTGCCAGCAGATACGCAGTATTTT
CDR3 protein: CASSVVPADTQYF

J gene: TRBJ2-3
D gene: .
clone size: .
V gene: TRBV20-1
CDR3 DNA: TGCAGTGCTAGGATGGCAGGGGTACAAGATACGCAGTATTTT
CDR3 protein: CSARMAGVQDTQYF

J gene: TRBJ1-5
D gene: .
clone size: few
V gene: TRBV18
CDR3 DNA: TGTGCCAGCTCACCCTTGTCCGTAAATAGCAATCAGCCCCAGCATTTT
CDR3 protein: CASSPLSVNSNQPQHF

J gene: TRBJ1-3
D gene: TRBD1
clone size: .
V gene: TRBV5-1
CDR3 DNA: TGCGCCAGCAGCAAGACAGGGCAAGGAAACACCATATATTTT
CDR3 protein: CASSKTGQGNTIYF

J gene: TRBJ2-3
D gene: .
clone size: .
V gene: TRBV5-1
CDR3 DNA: TGCGCCAGCAGCTTGCAGACCCAAACAGATACGCAGTATTTT
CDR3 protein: CASSLQTQTDTQYF

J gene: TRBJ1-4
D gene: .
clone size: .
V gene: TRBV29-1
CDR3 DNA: TGCAGCGTTACCAGGAGCAATGAAAAACTGTTTTTT
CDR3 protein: CSVTRSNEKLFF

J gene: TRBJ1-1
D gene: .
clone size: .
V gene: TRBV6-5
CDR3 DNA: TGTGCCAGCAGCAGCGACGAGAACACTGAAGCTTTCTTT
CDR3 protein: CASSSDENTEAFF

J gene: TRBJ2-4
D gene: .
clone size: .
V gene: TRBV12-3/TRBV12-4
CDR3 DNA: TGTGCCAGCACCTCTCCAGGGAGCCCTCCTAACATTCAGTACTTC
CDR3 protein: CASTSPGSPPNIQYF

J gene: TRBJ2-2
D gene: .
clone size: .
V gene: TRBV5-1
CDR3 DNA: TGCGCCAGCCAGATGCGAGGCGGCGGCGGAATAAGTACCGGGGAGCTGTTTTTT
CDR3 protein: CASQMRGGGGISTGELFF

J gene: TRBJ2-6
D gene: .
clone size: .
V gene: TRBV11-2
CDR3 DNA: TGTGCCAGCAGCTTAGATCACAGGGAGTCTGGGGCCAACGTCCTGACTTTC
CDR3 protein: CASSLDHRESGANVLTF

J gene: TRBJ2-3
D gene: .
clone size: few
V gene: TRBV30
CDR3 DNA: TGTGCCTGGCTGGACAGATCTAGCACAGATACGCAGTATTTT
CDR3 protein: CAWLDRSSTDTQYF

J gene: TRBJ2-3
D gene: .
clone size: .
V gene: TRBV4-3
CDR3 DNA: TGCGCCAGCAGCCAAACTCCGGCTAATACGCAGTATTTT
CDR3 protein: CASSQTPANTQYF

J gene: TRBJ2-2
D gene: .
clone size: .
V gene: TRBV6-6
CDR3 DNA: TGTGCCAGCAGTTACGGCAGGGCAAGTACCGGGGAGCTGTTTTTT
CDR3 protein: CASSYGRASTGELFF

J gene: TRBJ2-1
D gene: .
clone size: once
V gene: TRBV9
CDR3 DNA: TGTGCCAGCAGCGTAGAAAAGGGGGGTGAGCAGTTCTTC
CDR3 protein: CASSVEKGGEQFF

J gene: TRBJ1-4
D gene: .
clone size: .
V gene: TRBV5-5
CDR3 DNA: TGTGCCAGCAATGAAGGGGGGAGTGAAAAACTGTTTTTT
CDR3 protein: CASNEGGSEKLFF

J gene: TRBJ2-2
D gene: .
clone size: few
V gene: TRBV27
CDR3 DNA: TGTGCCAGCAGTTGGATCGGGGAGCTGTTTTTT
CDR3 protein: CASSWIGELFF

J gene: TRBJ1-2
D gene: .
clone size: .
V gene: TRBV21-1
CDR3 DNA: TGTGCCGGAAACGCCCGGCTGGACAACCCTCAACCCCGCTATGGCTACACCTTC
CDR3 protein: CAGNARLDNPQPRYGYTF

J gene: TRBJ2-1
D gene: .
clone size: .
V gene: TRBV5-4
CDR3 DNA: TGTGCCAGCAGCTTGGTGAGAACTAATGAGCAGTTCTTC
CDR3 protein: CASSLVRTNEQFF

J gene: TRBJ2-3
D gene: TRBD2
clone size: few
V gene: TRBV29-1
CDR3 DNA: TGCAGCGTTGACCGAGCTAGCGGGACATACGATACGCAGTATTTT
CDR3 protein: CSVDRASGTYDTQYF

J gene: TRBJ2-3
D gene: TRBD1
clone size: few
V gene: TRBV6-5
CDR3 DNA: TGTGCCAGCAGTTACGACAGGGCAGATACGCAGTATTTT
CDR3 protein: CASSYDRADTQYF

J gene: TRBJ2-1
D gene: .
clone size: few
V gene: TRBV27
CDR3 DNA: TGTGCCAGCAGTTTAGCGGCAGGGGTATACAATGAGCAGTTCTTC
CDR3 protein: CASSLAAGVYNEQFF

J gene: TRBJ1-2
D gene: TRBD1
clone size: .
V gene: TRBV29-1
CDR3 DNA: TGCAGCGTTGTCCAGGGGGCGTCGGGCTACACCTTC
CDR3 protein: CSVVQGASGYTF

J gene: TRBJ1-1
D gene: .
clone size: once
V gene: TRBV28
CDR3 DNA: TGTGCCAGCAGAGGCAGGGGCGACACTGAAGCTTTCTTT
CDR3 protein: CASRGRGDTEAFF